One sample yielded the 20 T cell receptor beta chains listed below, sequenced in a study of blood T cells in healthy people across ages. The second PCR ran about 6 to 11 cycles with a sample-barcoded 5' primer and J-beta primers. TCRdb ran MiXCR on the 5' RACE reads and lists one entry per CDR3 protein. The sample holds more than 800,000 distinct CDR3 sequences, around 26% seen once. The material sequenced was blood. These receptors were taken from a woman older than 75 in good health.

CDR3 sequence (DNA): TGCAGTGCGGACTTCCCCCGGGGAGCGGGGGAGACAGATACGCAGTATTTT. Translation: CSADFPRGAGETDTQYF. The rearrangement uses TRBV20-1 and TRBJ2-3, with TRBD2 matching over 8 bases. Losses at the gene ends were 6 bases for V and 3 bases for J; bases not matched to a gene: 17. Germline V gene sequence: CDR1 DFQATT, CDR2 SNEGSKA (reference sequence). The CDR3 totals 17 residues.

The genes are TRBV9 and TRBJ2-7; 7 nucleotides match TRBD2. This CDR3 has 15 residues. Germline CDR1 is SGDLS and CDR2 is YYNGEE. V was pared by 0 bases and J by 2 bases, with 5 bases of the junction left unmatched. CDR3 sequence: CASSVGGEGPYEQYF. In DNA, the CDR3 is TGTGCCAGCAGCGTAGGGGGGGAGGGTCCCTACGAGCAGTACTTC.

This chain links TRBV5-1 with TRBJ1-1; D is undetermined. The CDR3 length is 19 residues. Trimming took 4 bases from V and 4 from J, leaving 29 bases between them. CDR1 is SGHRS, CDR2 YFSETQ, per germline. CDR3 loop: CASSPQAGGAVLGGTEAFF. DNA of the CDR3: TGCGCCAGCAGCCCTCAGGCAGGAGGCGCCGTGCTCGGAGGCACTGAAGCTTTCTTT. The variable domain in full, with the rest retrieved from reference TRBV5-1 and TRBJ1-1, is KAGVTQTPRYLIKTRGQQVTLSCSPISGHRSVSWYQQTPGQGLQFLFEYFSETQRNKGNFPGRFSGRQFSNSRSEMNVSTLELGDSALYLCASSPQAGGAVLGGTEAFFGQGTRLTVV.

In this sample, this clonotype turned up many times. The chain recombines TRBV10-2 with TRBJ2-7; tentatively, D is TRBD1 (5 bases). The CDR3 is 14 residues long. Germline V CDR1 and CDR2: WSHSY, SAAADI. Between the trimmed V and J ends, which lost 0 bases and 4 bases, there was a span of 10 bases. The CDR3 reads CASSESQASYEQYF. The CDR3, as DNA: TGCGCCAGCAGTGAGTCACAGGCGAGTTACGAGCAGTACTTC.

The sample holds many counts of this clonotype. The chain is built from TRBV7-9 and TRBJ2-1; D is perhaps TRBD2 (5 bases). V lost 8 bases, J lost 7 bases, and 15 bases lay in between. This CDR3 region has 13 residues. CDR1 SEHNR and CDR2 FQNEAQ come from the germline V gene (reference sequence). The CDR3 coding sequence is TGTGCCAGCGAGGGTTTGGGTAAAAATGAGCAGTTCTTC. This translates into CASEGLGKNEQFF.

The chain has TRBV12-3 or TRBV12-4 and TRBJ2-3, with a possible D match to TRBD2 (6 bases). The V gene lost 6 bases and the J gene lost 15 bases, with 25 bases spanning the gap. This CDR3 contains 14 residues. The CDR3 nucleotides read TGTGCCAGCAGCCCGGGAGTCAGCGCAGATACGGAATATTTT. Its translation is CASSPGVSADTEYF.

With respect to this clonotype: One end of the junction is discordant with germline, which a read error may explain. The J gene is TRBJ2-5, the V gene TRBV7-2; D is possibly TRBD1 (6 bases). From germline, CDR1 is SGHTA and CDR2 FQGNSA. The CDR3 runs to 16 residues. Here the CDR3 DNA reads TGTGCCAGCAGCTTCGGACAGATTAGGGACCAAGGGACCCAGTACTTC. This codes for CASSFGQIRDQGTQYF.

The table lists this clonotype with a few counts. The V call is TRBV13, the J call TRBJ1-4; TRBD1 matches at 8 bases. The CDR3 runs to 14 residues. CDR1 is PRHDT, CDR2 FYEKMQ, per germline (reference sequence). The J segment lost 7 bases and the V segment lost 4 bases, leaving 5 bases of the junction unmatched. This CDR3 reads CASSYRQGSEKLFF. The DNA for the CDR3 is TGTGCCAGCAGCTACCGACAGGGGAGTGAAAAACTGTTTTTT.

V usage is TRBV7-3 and J usage is TRBJ1-1; perhaps TRBD1 as D (6 bases). V gave up 2 bases and J gave up 4 bases, with 11 bases separating them. The germline gives CDR1 SGHTA, CDR2 FQGTGA. The CDR3 loop spans 14 amino acids. The CDR3 loop reads CASSLHRVGTEAFF. For the CDR3, the DNA is TGTGCCAGCAGCTTACACAGGGTCGGCACTGAAGCTTTCTTT.

The rearrangement links TRBV12-3 or TRBV12-4 to TRBJ2-3, with 8 bases matching TRBD1. The CDR3 consists of 15 residues. V was pared by 5 bases and J by 4 bases, with 8 bases of the junction left unmatched. DNA for the CDR3: TGTGCCAGCAGTAAGATCAGGGGGCCAGCAGATACGCAGTATTTT. It codes for CASSKIRGPADTQYF.

This clonotype was found a few times. The chain recombines TRBV5-1 with TRBJ1-1, with D possibly TRBD1 on 6 matching bases. V was clipped by 0 bases and J by 7 bases, with 10 bases between them. Germline values: CDR1 SGHRS, CDR2 YFSETQ. The CDR3 is 13 residues long. CDR3 protein: CASSLETGIEAFF. In nucleotides, the CDR3 is TGCGCCAGCAGCTTGGAGACAGGAATTGAAGCTTTCTTT.

There are many counts of this clonotype. This chain links TRBV20-1 with TRBJ2-5, with D perhaps TRBD2 (6 bases). Germline V gene data show CDR1 as DFQATT and CDR2 as SNEGSKA (reference sequence). This CDR3 spans 14 amino acids. V lost 0 bases to trimming and J lost 2 bases, with 10 bases between them. CDR3 in amino acids: CSARDVGGQETQYF. The CDR3 bases are TGCAGTGCTAGAGATGTGGGAGGACAAGAGACCCAGTACTTC.

This clonotype was recorded at least ten times. The CDR3, as DNA: TGTGCCAGCAGTTTAGGGGACAGGGCCGAGCAGTTCTTC. This codes for CASSLGDRAEQFF. The V and J genes are TRBV12-3 or TRBV12-4 and TRBJ2-1, with TRBD1 matching 9 bases. The CDR3 length is 13 residues. With 1 base clipped from V and 10 bases from J, the junction kept 2 bases outside the gene matches.

This clonotype was counted at least ten times. The genes are TRBV6-2 or TRBV6-3 and TRBJ1-5; D might be TRBD1 (5 bases). Germline CDR1 is MNHEY and CDR2 is SVGEGT. The ends were cut back, 11 bases at V and 3 bases at J, with 11 bases in the middle. The CDR3 contains 12 residues. The CDR3 reads CAGRGPNQPQHF. The CDR3 coding sequence is TGTGCCGGCCGGGGCCCCAATCAGCCCCAGCATTTT.

The CDR3 DNA is TGTGCCAGTGTGGGTGGGGGAAACATTCAGTACTTC. Residues: CASVGGGNIQYF. The chain couples TRBV19 to TRBJ2-5; perhaps D is TRBD1 or TRBD2 (5 bases each). Judging by the DNA end, TRBJ2-4 fits better; the J call may be wrong. Germline V gives CDR1 LNHDA, CDR2 SQIVND (reference sequence). CDR3 length: 12 residues.

This chain connects TRBV27 to TRBJ2-1, with TRBD1 identical over 7 bases. Germline V gene data show CDR1 as MNHEY and CDR2 as SMNVEV (reference sequence). The CDR3 has 13 amino acids. The V gene end was trimmed by 5 bases and the J gene end by 13 bases; junction bases not matched to a gene: 11. The CDR3 reads CASSNGRGSGQFF. CDR3 DNA: TGTGCCAGCAGTAATGGCAGGGGGTCGGGACAGTTCTTC.

This clonotype was observed many times. The CDR3 bases are TGTGCCAGCAGCTATACCAACTCAGGGGGTGATGGCTACACCTTC. As protein: CASSYTNSGGDGYTF. The V and J genes are TRBV7-9 and TRBJ1-2, with 7 bases that match TRBD1. The CDR3 contains 15 residues. V lost 4 bases to trimming and J lost 6 bases; unmatched junction nucleotides: 11. Germline assignment: CDR1 SEHNR and CDR2 FQNEAQ (reference sequence). Based on the CDR3 plus reference TRBV7-9 and TRBJ1-2, the full variable domain is DTGVSQNPRHKITKRGQNVTFRCDPISEHNRLYWYRQTLGQGPEFLTYFQNEAQLEKSRLLSDRFSAERPKGSFSTLEIQRTEQGDSAMYLCASSYTNSGGDGYTFGSGTRLTVV.

In its sample, this clonotype was seen many times. The rearrangement uses TRBV5-6 and TRBJ1-5, with a weak D call TRBD1 (5 bases). Germline lookup yields CDR1 SGHDT and CDR2 YYEEEE. The CDR3 consists of 15 residues. The V end lost 1 base, the J end lost 6 bases, and 14 bases lay between the germline ends. Here the CDR3 DNA reads TGTGCCAGCAGCTTGATAGGAGGGGTGGCTCAGCCCCAGCATTTT. This translates into CASSLIGGVAQPQHF.

Regarding this clonotype: A much larger clone is a single base away; this may be a read error. The chain combines TRBV15 with TRBJ2-5; D is undetermined. The germline V gene has CDR1 LNHNV and CDR2 YYDKDF (reference sequence). Trimming stripped 1 base from V and 11 bases from J, with 11 bases between. The CDR3 totals 12 residues. The CDR3, as DNA: TGTGCCACCAGCAGAGTAGTAGGTGAGCAGTACTTC. This gives the protein CATSRVVGEQYF.

The V and J genes are TRBV20-1 and TRBJ1-2; D gene unclear. The germline V and J ends were trimmed by 5 bases and 3 bases, with 7 bases remaining between them. This CDR3 region has 11 residues. The germline gives CDR1 DFQATT, CDR2 SNEGSKA (reference sequence). The CDR3 loop reads CSALEDYGYTF. In DNA form, the CDR3 reads TGCAGTGCTCTAGAAGACTATGGCTACACCTTC.